Listed here is a single TCR beta chain. In TCRdb, the 5' RACE reads were re-called with MiXCR into one record per CDR3 protein. There are about 250,000 distinct CDR3 sequences in the sample; 18% occur only once, and approximately 22% lies in the top ten. With 8 bases removed from V and 2 bases from J, the gap between germline ends came to 16 bases. The length of the CDR3 is 14 residues. CDR1 MGHRA and CDR2 YSYEKL come from the germline V gene. The data belong to a study of T-cell memory formation after mild COVID-19. The rearrangement joins TRBV4-1 to TRBJ2-7; D is perhaps TRBD2 (6 bases). This TCR derives from a man aged 18 to 30 who had mild COVID-19 (a few samples of this study predate the infection). Cell type and time point are not known. Sequenced input: PBMCs or a T cell subset sorted from them (not recorded which). CDR3 residues: CASDHRQRAYEQYF. The CDR3 bases are TGCGCCAGCGACCACAGACAGCGGGCCTACGAGCAGTACTTC.